This TCR beta chain was sequenced in a study of Graves' ophthalmopathy and Graves' hyperthyroidism. This clonotype has a count of ten or more. Its antigen is currently unknown. From RNA, the CDR3 regions of TCR beta chains were amplified and sequenced. In the first round, RT-PCR was carried out with HTBI primers, and a multiplex PCR formed the second round. One entry per CDR3 protein results from TCRdb running MiXCR on the multiplex PCR reads. The data contain about 740,000 distinct CDR3 sequences, 35% to 50% of them singletons. CDR3 length: 16 residues. The V gene lost 0 bases and the J gene lost 8 bases, with 19 bases spanning the gap. Germline V gives CDR1 LNHNV, CDR2 YYDKDF (reference sequence). Ophthalmopathy was moderately-to-severely active, CAS at least 3, NOSPECS at least 4, lasting under 3 months. Clinical symptoms and serum thyroxine were used for diagnosis; TRAb, thyroid ultrasound and orbital computed tomography were also relied on.

Findings and caveats of the study: A majority of expanded thyroid clonotypes exceeding 0.001 frequency were likewise present in blood. Ophthalmopathy progression was predicted with 65% to 71% sensitivity and approximately 72% specificity.

The sample was peripheral blood. The chain carries TRBV15 and TRBJ1-2, with D hard to call. The clonotype originates from an adult man with Graves' ophthalmopathy. The DNA of the CDR3 is TGTGCCACCAGCAGAGATCTTGGGGTTCAGCCGTGGGGCTACACCTTC. Translated, it gives CATSRDLGVQPWGYTF.